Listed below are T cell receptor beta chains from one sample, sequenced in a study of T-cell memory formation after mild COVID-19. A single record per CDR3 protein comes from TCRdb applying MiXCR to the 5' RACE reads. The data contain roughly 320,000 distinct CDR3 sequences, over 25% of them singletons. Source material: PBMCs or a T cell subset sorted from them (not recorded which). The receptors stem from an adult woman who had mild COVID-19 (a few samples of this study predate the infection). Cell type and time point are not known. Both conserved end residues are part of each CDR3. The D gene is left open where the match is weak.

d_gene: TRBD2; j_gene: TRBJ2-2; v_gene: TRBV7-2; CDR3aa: CASSLSPGLNTGELFF
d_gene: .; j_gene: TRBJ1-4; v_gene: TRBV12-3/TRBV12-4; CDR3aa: CASGTADVEKLFF
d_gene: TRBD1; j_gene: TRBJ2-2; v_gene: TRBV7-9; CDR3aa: CASSRPTGFGTGELFF
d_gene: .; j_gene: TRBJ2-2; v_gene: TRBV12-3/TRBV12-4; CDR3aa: CASYLGLNTGELFF
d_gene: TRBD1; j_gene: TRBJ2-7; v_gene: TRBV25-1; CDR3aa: CASTGTGNEQYF
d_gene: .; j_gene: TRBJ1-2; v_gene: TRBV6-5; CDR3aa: CASYIWGYGYTF
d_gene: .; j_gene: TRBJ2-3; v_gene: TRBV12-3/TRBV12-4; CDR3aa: CASSLVAATDTQYF
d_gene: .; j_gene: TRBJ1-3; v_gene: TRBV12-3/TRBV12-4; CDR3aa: CASSLLGARNTIYF
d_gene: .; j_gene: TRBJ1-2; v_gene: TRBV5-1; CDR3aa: CASSLERVNYGYTF
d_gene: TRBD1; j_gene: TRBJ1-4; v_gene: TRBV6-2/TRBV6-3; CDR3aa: CASSSQGVGGEKLFF
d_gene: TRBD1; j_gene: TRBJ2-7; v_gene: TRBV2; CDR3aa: CASSERDRRTYEQYF
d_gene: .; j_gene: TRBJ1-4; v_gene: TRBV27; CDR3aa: CASSPLQDEKLFF